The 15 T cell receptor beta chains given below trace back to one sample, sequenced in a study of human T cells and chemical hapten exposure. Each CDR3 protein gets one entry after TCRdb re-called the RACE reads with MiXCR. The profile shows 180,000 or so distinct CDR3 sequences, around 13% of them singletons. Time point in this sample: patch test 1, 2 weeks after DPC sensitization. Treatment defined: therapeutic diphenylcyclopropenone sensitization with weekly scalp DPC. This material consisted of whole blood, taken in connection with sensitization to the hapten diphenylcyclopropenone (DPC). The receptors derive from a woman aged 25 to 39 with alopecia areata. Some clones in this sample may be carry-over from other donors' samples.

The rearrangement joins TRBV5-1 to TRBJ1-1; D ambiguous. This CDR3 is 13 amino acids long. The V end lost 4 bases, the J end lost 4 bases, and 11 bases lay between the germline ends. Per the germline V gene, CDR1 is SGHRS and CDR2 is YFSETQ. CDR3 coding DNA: TGCGCCAGCAGCCCTCGCCAGGCCACTGAAGCTTTCTTT. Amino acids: CASSPRQATEAFF.

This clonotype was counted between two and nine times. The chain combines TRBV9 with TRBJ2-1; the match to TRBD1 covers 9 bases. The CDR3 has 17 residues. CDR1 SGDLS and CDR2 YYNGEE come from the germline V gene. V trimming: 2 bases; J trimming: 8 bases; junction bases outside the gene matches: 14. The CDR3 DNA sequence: TGTGCCAGCAGCGTGACGACAGGGGGTAATACTACGTATGAGCAGTTCTTC. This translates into CASSVTTGGNTTYEQFF. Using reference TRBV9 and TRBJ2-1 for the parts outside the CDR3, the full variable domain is DSGVTQTPKHLITATGQRVTLRCSPRSGDLSVYWYQQSLDQGLQFLIQYYNGEERAKGNILERFSAQQFPDLHSELNLSSLELGDSALYFCASSVTTGGNTTYEQFFGPGTRLTVL.

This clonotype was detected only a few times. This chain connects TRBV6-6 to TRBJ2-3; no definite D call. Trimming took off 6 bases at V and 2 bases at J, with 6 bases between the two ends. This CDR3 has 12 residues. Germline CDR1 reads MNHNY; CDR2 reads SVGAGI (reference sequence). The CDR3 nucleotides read TGTGCCAGCAGATTTCCCACAGATACGCAGTATTTT. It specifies CASRFPTDTQYF.

CDR3 nucleotides: TGCGCCAGCAGACCTGGACAGGGCCCCGGTGGCTACACCTTC. This gives the protein CASRPGQGPGGYTF. This sequence joins TRBV5-1 and TRBJ1-2, with TRBD1 matching 8 bases. CDR1 and CDR2 (germline): SGHRS, YFSETQ. V lost 5 bases and J lost 7; bases outside the gene matches: 10. This CDR3 is built from 14 residues. The full variable domain, rest sourced from reference TRBV5-1 and TRBJ1-2, is KAGVTQTPRYLIKTRGQQVTLSCSPISGHRSVSWYQQTPGQGLQFLFEYFSETQRNKGNFPGRFSGRQFSNSRSEMNVSTLELGDSALYLCASRPGQGPGGYTFGSGTRLTVV.

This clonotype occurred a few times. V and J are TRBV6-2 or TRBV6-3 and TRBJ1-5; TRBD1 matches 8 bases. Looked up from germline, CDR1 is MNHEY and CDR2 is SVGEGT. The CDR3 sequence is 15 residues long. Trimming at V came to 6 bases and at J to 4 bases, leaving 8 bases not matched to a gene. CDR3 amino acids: CASSLRTGSNQPQHF. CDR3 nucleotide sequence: TGTGCCAGCAGCCTACGGACAGGGAGTAATCAGCCCCAGCATTTT.

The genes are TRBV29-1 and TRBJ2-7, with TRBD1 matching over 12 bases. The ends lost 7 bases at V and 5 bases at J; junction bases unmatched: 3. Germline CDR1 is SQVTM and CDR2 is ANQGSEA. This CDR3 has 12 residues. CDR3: CSAGQGANEQYF. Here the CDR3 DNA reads TGCAGCGCGGGACAGGGGGCGAACGAGCAGTACTTC.

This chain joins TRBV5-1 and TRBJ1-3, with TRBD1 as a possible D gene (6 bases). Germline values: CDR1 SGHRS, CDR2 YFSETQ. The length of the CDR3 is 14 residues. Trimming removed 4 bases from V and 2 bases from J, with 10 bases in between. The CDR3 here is CASSGTGTGNTIYF. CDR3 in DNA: TGCGCCAGCAGCGGAACAGGGACTGGAAACACCATATATTTT.

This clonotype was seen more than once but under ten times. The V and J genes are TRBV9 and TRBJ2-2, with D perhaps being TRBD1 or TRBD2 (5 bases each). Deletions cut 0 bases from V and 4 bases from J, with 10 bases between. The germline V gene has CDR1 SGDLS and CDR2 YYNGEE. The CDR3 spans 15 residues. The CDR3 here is CASSVGGISTGELFF. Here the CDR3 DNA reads TGTGCCAGCAGCGTAGGGGGGATAAGCACCGGGGAGCTGTTTTTT.

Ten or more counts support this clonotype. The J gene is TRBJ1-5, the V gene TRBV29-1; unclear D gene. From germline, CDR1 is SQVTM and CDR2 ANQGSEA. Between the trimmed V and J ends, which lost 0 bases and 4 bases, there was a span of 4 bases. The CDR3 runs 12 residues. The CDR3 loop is CSVEDPNQPQHF. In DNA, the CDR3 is TGCAGCGTTGAAGACCCTAATCAGCCCCAGCATTTT. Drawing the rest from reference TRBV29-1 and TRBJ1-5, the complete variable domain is SAVISQKPSRDICQRGTSLTIQCQVDSQVTMMFWYRQQPGQSLTLIATANQGSEATYESGFVIDKFPISRPNLTFSTLTVSNMSPEDSSIYLCSVEDPNQPQHFGDGTRLSIL.

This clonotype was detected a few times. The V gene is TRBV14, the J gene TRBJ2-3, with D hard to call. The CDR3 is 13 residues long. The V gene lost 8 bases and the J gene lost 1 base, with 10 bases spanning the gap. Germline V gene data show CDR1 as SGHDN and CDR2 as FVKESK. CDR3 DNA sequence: TGTGCCAGCCGCACACGGGGCACAGATACGCAGTATTTT. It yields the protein CASRTRGTDTQYF.

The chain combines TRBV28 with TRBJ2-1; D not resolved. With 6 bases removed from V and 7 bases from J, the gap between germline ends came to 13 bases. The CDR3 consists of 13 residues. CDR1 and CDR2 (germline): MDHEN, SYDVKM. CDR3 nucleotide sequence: TGTGCCAGCAGCCGCCACTCCGGGAATGAGCAGTTCTTC. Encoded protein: CASSRHSGNEQFF.

This chain's CDR3 is CASSTRWADTQYF. As DNA, the CDR3 is TGCGCCAGCAGCACCCGTTGGGCCGATACGCAGTATTTT. This chain links TRBV4-3 with TRBJ2-3; no firm D call. Trimming cost V 5 bases and J 6 bases, with 12 bases left between them. Germline CDR1 LGHNA, CDR2 YSLEER. The CDR3 has 13 residues.

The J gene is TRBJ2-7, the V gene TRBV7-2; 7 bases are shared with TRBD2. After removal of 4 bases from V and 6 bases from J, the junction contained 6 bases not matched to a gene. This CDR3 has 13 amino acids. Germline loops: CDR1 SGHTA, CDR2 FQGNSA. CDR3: CASSSSGALEQYF. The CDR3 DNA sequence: TGTGCCAGCAGCTCAAGCGGGGCCCTCGAGCAGTACTTC.

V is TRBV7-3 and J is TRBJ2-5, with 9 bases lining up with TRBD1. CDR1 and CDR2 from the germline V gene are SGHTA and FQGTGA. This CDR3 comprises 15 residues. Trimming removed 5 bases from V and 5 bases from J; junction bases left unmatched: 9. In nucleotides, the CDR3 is TGTGCCAGCAGCCCGGGGGACAGGGCGAGGGAGACCCAGTACTTC. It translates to CASSPGDRARETQYF.

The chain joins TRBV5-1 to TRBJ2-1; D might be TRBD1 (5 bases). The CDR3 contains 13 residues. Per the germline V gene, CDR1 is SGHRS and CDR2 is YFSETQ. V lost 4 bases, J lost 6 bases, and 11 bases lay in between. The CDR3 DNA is TGCGCCAGCAGCCCGGACAACGGCAATGAGCAGTTCTTC. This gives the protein CASSPDNGNEQFF.